A single sample gave rise to the 5 T cell receptor beta chains below, sequenced in a study of glioma-infiltrating T cells. Using RNA template, CDR3s of TCR alpha and beta were amplified with iRepertoire arm-PCR. Each CDR3 protein is one row after TCRdb ran MiXCR on the multiplex PCR reads. The table shows around 120,000 distinct CDR3 sequences, with around 25% occurring only once. The sequenced sample was glioma tissue, nonneoplastic brain tissue, or PBMCs (not recorded which). These receptors were obtained from a human donor with low-grade glioma or glioblastoma, undergoing nonglioma brain surgery, or in good health (not recorded which).

This clonotype is labeled large. CDR3 amino acids: CASSPGDYEQYV. In nucleotides, the CDR3 is TGTGCCAGCAGTCCCGGGGACTACGAGCAGTACGTC. The gene calls are TRBV28 and TRBJ2-7, with TRBD2 as a possible D gene (5 bases). V dropped 5 bases and J dropped 3 bases, with 8 bases sitting between them. In germline, CDR1 is MDHEN, CDR2 SYDVKM. The CDR3 consists of 12 residues.

The genes are TRBV12-3 or TRBV12-4 and TRBJ1-1; D not resolved. Trimming cost V 7 bases and J 3 bases, with 12 bases left between them. The CDR3 is 13 amino acids. CDR3 loop: CASIMSGYTEAFF. The DNA of the CDR3 is TGTGCCAGCATTATGAGTGGGTACACTGAAGCTTTCTTT.

The rearrangement uses TRBV12-3 or TRBV12-4 and TRBJ2-3; D assignment may be TRBD1 or TRBD2 (5 bases each). The CDR3 sequence is 15 residues long. The V gene lost 4 bases and the J gene lost 6 bases, with 17 bases spanning the gap. CDR3 loop: CASSCGEGRADTQYF. The CDR3 bases are TGTGCCAGCAGTTGTGGCGAGGGACGGGCGGATACGCAGTATTTT.

This rearrangement joins TRBV2 to TRBJ2-2, with 11 bases that match TRBD1. The CDR3 spans 15 residues. V lost 6 bases to trimming and J lost 7 bases; unmatched junction nucleotides: 7. The germline V gene has CDR1 SNHLY and CDR2 FYNNEI. CDR3 in amino acids: CASRGQGAVGGELFF. CDR3 sequence (DNA): TGTGCCAGCAGAGGACAGGGGGCGGTTGGCGGGGAGCTGTTTTTT.

This clonotype was observed a few times. V usage is TRBV6-6 and J usage is TRBJ2-4; 7 bases agree with TRBD1. V lost 0 bases and J lost 0; bases outside the gene matches: 17. The CDR3 is 21 residues long. Germline V gene data show CDR1 as MNHNY and CDR2 as SVGAGI (reference sequence). The CDR3 region is CASSYSLPNRGGQIAKNIQYF. DNA of the CDR3: TGTGCCAGCAGTTACTCCCTACCAAACAGGGGCGGCCAGATAGCCAAAAACATTCAGTACTTC.